The 9 T cell receptor beta chains below come from one sample, sequenced in a study of tumor and adjacent non-tumor tissue in lung cancer. RNA was extracted from bulk tissue without any cell sorting. Three rounds of nested PCR, following a modified ARM-PCR protocol, produced the TCRbeta library. TCRdb called the multiplex PCR reads again in MiXCR, with one record for every CDR3 protein. Of approximately 76,000 distinct CDR3 sequences listed, 55% to 70% are singletons. Material for sequencing was lung tumor tissue. The source of these receptors is a woman between 65 and 79 years old with non-small cell lung cancer.

This chain connects TRBV11-3 to TRBJ2-2; TRBD2 matches 8 bases. The CDR3 loop spans 18 amino acids. Germline V lookup: CDR1 SGHNT, CDR2 YENEEA. DNA of the CDR3: TGTACTAGCAGCTTATGGGGACCGGGACTAGCGAACACCGGGGAGCTGTTTTTT. Its translation is CTSSLWGPGLANTGELFF.

As to this clonotype: One junction end does not reproduce the germline sequence, and a read error may be involved. This chain links TRBV6-1 with TRBJ1-1, with D tentatively TRBD1 (5 bases). Germline V gene data show CDR1 as MNHNS and CDR2 as SASEGT. The CDR3 sequence is 13 residues long. The CDR3, as DNA: TGTGCCAGCACAATGGGGCGAGACACTGAGGCTTTCTTT. This translates into CASTMGRDTEAFF.

About this clonotype: A read error may be the cause here, since a much bigger clone is one base away. This chain uses TRBV4-2 with TRBJ1-5, with TRBD1 identical over 8 bases. Germline V gene sequence: CDR1 LGHNA, CDR2 YNFKEQ. The CDR3 contains 16 residues. The CDR3 nucleotides are TGTGCCAGCAACCAAGACCTACAGGGGGGGGATCAGCTCCAGCATTTT. This sequence encodes CASNQDLQGGDQLQHF.

This clonotype has a single count. This CDR3 fails to terminate in the conserved phenylalanine or tryptophan, so it likely reflects a read error. V is TRBV4-1 and J is TRBJ2-7, with 9 bases matching TRBD1. The CDR3 totals 14 residues. Per the germline V gene, CDR1 is MGHRA and CDR2 is YSYEKL. CDR3 nucleotides: TGCGTCAGCAGCCAGATGGGACAGGGAGACGAGCAGTACTTA. It encodes CVSSQMGQGDEQYL.

The rearrangement uses TRBV10-1 and TRBJ2-7; D possibly corresponds to TRBD2 (5 bases). Germline V gives CDR1 WNHNN, CDR2 SYGVQD (reference sequence). V lost 10 bases and J lost 6, with 22 bases in between. The length of the CDR3 is 14 residues. CDR3 in amino acids: CATQDPKLGREQYF. The CDR3 bases are TGCGCCACCCAGGACCCGAAACTAGGGCGCGAGCAGTACTTC.

On this clonotype: Compared with germline, one end of the junction differs, possibly owing to a read error. CDR3 in amino acids: CASSPGAGTWEKETQYF. The CDR3 nucleotides are TGTGCCAGCAGCCCAGGTGCGGGGACCTGGGAAAAAGAGACCCAGTACTTT. J is TRBJ2-5 and V is TRBV6-6; the D gene is possibly TRBD2 (6 bases). There are 17 residues in the CDR3. Germline lookup yields CDR1 MNHNY and CDR2 SVGAGI (reference sequence).

Relative to its sample, this clonotype is medium-sized. The gene calls are TRBV11-3 and TRBJ2-3, with D unclear. The CDR3 runs to 14 residues. Trimming pared 5 bases from V and 2 bases from J, leaving 11 bases between. Germline CDR1 SGHNT, CDR2 YENEEA. CDR3 in amino acids: CASSPSGSTDTQYF. The CDR3 bases are TGTGCCAGCAGCCCCTCGGGTTCCACAGATACGCAGTATTTT. Together with reference TRBV11-3 and TRBJ2-3, the CDR3 gives the full variable domain: EAGVVQSPRYKIIEKKQPVAFWCNPISGHNTLYWYLQNLGQGPELLIRYENEEAVDDSQLPKDRFSAERLKGVDSTLKIQPAELGDSAVYLCASSPSGSTDTQYFGPGTRLTVL.

As concerns this clonotype: A much larger clone differs from this one at a single base, so this may be a read error. The rearrangement joins TRBV28 to TRBJ2-7; TRBD1 matches at 9 bases. CDR3 length: 14 amino acids. The germline CDR1 and CDR2 sequences are MDHEN and SYDVKM. Written as DNA, the CDR3 is TGTGGCAGCAGGACCGGGACAGGGTTGTACGAGCAGTACTTC. Its protein product is CGSRTGTGLYEQYF. Variable domain in full (rest from reference TRBV28 and TRBJ2-7): DVKVTQSSRYLVKRTGEKVFLECVQDMDHENMFWYRQDPGLGLRLIYFSYDVKMKEKGDIPEGYSVSREKKERFSLILESASTNQTSMYLCGSRTGTGLYEQYFGPGTRLTVT.

To note about this clonotype: Given a much more abundant clone one base away, this may be a read error. The CDR3 DNA sequence: TGTGCCAGCAGTCTGGTGAGAGGGGCTAGCGGGGAGCTGTTTTTT. It is translated as CASSLVRGASGELFF. This chain uses TRBV28 with TRBJ2-2, with D possibly being TRBD1 or TRBD2 (5 bases each). From germline, CDR1 is MDHEN and CDR2 SYDVKM. This CDR3 has 15 amino acids. Trimming took 5 bases from V and 7 from J, leaving 17 bases between them.